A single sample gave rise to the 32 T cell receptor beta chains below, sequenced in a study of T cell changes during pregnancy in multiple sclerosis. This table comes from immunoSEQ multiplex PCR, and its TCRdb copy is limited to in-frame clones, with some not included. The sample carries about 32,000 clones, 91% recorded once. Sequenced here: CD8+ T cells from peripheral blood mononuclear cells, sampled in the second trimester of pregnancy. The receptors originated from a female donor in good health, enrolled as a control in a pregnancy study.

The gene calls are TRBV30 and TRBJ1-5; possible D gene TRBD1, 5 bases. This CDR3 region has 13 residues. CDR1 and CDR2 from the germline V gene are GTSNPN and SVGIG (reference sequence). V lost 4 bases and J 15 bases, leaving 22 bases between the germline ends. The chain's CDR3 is CAWKRQGQEWVHF. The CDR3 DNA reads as TGTGCCTGGAAACGCCAGGGTCAAGAATGGGTGCATTTT.

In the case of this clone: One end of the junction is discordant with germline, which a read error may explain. CDR3: CVSSLQGSNGYTF. The CDR3 DNA sequence: TGTGTCAGCAGTTTGCAGGGTTCTAATGGCTACACCTTC. The chain is built from TRBV7-8 and TRBJ1-2, with TRBD1 as a possible D gene (5 bases). This CDR3 contains 13 residues. Per the germline V gene, CDR1 is SGHVS and CDR2 is FQNEAQ. Drawing the rest from reference TRBV7-8 and TRBJ1-2, the complete variable domain is GAGVSQSPRYKVAKRGQDVALRCDPISGHVSLFWYQQALGQGPEFLTYFQNEAQLDKSGLPSDRFFAERPEGSVSTLKIQRTQQEDSAVYLCVSSLQGSNGYTFGSGTRLTVV.

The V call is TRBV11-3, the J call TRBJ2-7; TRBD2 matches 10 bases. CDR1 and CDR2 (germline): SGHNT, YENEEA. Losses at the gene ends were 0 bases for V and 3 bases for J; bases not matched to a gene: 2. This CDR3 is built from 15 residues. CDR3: CASSLEASGGYEQYF. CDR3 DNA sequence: TGTGCCAGCAGCTTAGAGGCTAGCGGGGGCTACGAGCAGTACTTC.

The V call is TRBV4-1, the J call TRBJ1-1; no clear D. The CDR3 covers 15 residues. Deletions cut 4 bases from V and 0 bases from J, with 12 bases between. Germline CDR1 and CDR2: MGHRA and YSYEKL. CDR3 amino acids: CASSPNVEMNTEAFF. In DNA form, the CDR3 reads TGCGCCAGCAGCCCGAACGTCGAGATGAACACTGAAGCTTTCTTT.

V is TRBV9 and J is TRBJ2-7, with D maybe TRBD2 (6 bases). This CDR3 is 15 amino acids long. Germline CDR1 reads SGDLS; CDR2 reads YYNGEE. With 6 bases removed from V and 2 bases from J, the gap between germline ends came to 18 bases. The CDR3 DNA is TGTGCCAGCACCCCGTCCGGGACTCCCACCTACGAGCAGTACTTC. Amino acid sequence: CASTPSGTPTYEQYF.

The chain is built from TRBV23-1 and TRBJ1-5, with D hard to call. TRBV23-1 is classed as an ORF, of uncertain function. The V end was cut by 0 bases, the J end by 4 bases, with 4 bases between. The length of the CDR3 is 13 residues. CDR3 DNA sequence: TGCGCCAGCAGTCAATCCGGGAATCAGCCCCAGCATTTT. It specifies CASSQSGNQPQHF.

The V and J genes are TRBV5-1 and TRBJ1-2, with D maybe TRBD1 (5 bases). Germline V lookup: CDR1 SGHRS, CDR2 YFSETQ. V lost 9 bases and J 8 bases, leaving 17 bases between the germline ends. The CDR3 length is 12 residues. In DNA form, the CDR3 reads TGCGCCACCTCAGGGACGGGGGACGGCTACACCTTC. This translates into CATSGTGDGYTF.

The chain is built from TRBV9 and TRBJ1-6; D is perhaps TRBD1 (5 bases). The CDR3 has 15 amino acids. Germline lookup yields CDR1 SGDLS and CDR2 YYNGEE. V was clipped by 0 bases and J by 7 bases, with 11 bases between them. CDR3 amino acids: CASSVDGGVNSPLHF. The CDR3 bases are TGTGCCAGCAGCGTAGACGGAGGGGTCAATTCACCCCTCCACTTT.

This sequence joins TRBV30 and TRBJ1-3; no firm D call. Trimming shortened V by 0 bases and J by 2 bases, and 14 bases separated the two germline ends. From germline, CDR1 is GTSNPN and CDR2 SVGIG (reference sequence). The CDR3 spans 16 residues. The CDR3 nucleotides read TGTGCCTGGAGTGTACCAGCGGGGTCGCCTGGAAACACCATATATTTT. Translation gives CAWSVPAGSPGNTIYF.

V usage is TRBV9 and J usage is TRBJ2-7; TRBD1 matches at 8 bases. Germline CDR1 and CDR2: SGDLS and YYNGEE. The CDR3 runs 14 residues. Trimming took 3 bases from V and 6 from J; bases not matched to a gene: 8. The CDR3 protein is CASSGGWTGSEQYF. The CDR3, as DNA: TGTGCCAGCAGCGGGGGATGGACAGGGTCCGAGCAGTACTTC.

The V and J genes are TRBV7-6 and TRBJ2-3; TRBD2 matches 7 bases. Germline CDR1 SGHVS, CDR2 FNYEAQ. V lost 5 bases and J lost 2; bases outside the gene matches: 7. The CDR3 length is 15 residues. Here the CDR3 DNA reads TGTGCCAGCAGCCTCTCGGGGGGTTACACAGATACGCAGTATTTT. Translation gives CASSLSGGYTDTQYF.

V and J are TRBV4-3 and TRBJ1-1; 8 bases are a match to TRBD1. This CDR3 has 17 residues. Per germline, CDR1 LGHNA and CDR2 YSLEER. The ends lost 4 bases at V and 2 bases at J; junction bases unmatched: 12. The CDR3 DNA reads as TGCGCCAGCAGCCGTTCGACAGGGGCGGGGAGAAACACTGAAGCTTTCTTT. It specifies CASSRSTGAGRNTEAFF.

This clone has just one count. In DNA, the CDR3 is TGCGCCAGCAGCTTGGCCGGGACACCTGGAAACACCATATATTTT. Translated: CASSLAGTPGNTIYF. The V call is TRBV5-1, the J call TRBJ1-3, with D possibly TRBD1 on 6 matching bases. The V gene lost 0 bases and the J gene lost 2 bases, with 9 bases spanning the gap. The CDR3 is made up of 15 amino acids. Germline CDR1 reads SGHRS; CDR2 reads YFSETQ.

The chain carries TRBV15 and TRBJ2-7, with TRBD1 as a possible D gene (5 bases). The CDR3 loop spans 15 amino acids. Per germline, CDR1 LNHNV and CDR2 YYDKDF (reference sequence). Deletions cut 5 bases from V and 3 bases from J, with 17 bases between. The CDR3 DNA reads TGTGCCACCAGCCACAACAGTAAGGGGATCTACGAGCAGTACTTC. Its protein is CATSHNSKGIYEQYF.

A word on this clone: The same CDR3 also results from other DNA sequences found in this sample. As DNA, the CDR3 is TGCGCCAGCAGCTTGGAAGACAGCTCCTACGAGCAGTACTTC. Translation: CASSLEDSSYEQYF. The chain joins TRBV5-1 to TRBJ2-7; D might be TRBD1 (5 bases). Germline loops: CDR1 SGHRS, CDR2 YFSETQ. This CDR3 has 14 amino acids. The germline V and J ends were trimmed by 0 bases and 0 bases, with 7 bases remaining between them.

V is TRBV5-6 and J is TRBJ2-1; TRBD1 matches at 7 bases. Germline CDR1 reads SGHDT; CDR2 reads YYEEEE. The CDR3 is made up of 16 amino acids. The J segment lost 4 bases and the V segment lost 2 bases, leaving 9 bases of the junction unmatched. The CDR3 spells CASSFGTDLLYNEQFF. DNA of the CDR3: TGTGCCAGCAGCTTCGGGACAGACCTACTTTACAATGAGCAGTTCTTC. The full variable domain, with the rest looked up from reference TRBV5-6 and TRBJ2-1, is DAGVTQSPTHLIKTRGQQVTLRCSPKSGHDTVSWYQQALGQGPQFIFQYYEEEERQRGNFPDRFSGHQFPNYSSELNVNALLLGDSALYLCASSFGTDLLYNEQFFGPGTRLTVL.

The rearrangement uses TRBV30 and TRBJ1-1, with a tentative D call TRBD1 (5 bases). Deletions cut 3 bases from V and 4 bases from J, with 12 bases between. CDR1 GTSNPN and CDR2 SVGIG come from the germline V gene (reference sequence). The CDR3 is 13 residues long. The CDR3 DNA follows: TGTGCCTGGAGAAGGATGGGGGGCACTGAAGCTTTCTTT. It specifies CAWRRMGGTEAFF.

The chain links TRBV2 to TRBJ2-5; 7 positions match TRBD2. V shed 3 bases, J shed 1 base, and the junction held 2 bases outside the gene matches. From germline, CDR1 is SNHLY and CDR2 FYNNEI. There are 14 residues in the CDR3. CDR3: CASSEASGQETQYF. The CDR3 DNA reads TGTGCCAGCAGTGAGGCTAGCGGCCAAGAGACCCAGTACTTC.

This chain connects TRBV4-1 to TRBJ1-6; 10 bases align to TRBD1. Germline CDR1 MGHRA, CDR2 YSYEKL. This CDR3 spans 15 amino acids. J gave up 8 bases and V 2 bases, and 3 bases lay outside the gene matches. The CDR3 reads CASSQIGTGDSPLHF. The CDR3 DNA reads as TGCGCCAGCAGCCAAATAGGGACAGGGGATTCACCCCTCCACTTT.

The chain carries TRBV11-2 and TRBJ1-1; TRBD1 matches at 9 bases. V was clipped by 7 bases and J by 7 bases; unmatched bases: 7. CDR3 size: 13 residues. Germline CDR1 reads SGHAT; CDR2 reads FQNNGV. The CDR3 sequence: CASTWTGEDEAFF. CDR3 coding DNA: TGTGCCAGCACCTGGACAGGGGAGGATGAAGCTTTCTTT.

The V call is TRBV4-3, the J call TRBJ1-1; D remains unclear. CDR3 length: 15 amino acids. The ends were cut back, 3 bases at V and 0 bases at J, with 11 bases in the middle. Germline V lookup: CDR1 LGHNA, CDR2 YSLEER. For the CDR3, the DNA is TGCGCCAGCAGCCAGAGGGCTTTGCTGAACACTGAAGCTTTCTTT. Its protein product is CASSQRALLNTEAFF.

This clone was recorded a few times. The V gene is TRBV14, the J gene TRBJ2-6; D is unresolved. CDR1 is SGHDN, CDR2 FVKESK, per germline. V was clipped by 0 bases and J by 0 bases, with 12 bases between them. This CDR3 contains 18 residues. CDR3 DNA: TGTGCCAGCAGCCAAGATCCAGGCCGCGCCTCTGGGGCCAACGTCCTGACTTTC. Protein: CASSQDPGRASGANVLTF. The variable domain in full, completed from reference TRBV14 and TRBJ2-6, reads EAGVTQFPSHSVIEKGQTVTLRCDPISGHDNLYWYRRVMGKEIKFLLHFVKESKQDESGMPNNRFLAERTGGTYSTLKVQPAELEDSGVYFCASSQDPGRASGANVLTFGAGSRLTVL.

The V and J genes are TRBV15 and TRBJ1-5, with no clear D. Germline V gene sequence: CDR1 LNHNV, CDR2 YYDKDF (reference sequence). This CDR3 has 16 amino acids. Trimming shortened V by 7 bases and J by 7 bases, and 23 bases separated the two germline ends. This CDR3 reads CATNSERLGLGQPQHF. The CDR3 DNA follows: TGTGCCACCAACTCAGAGCGGCTGGGTTTGGGGCAGCCCCAGCATTTT.

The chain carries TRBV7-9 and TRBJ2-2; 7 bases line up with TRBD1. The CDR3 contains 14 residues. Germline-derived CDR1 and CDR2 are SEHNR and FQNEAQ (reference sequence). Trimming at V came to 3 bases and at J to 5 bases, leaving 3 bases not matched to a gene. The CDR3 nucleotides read TGTGCCAGCAGCTTTACAGGGGAAACCGGGGAGCTGTTTTTT. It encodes CASSFTGETGELFF.

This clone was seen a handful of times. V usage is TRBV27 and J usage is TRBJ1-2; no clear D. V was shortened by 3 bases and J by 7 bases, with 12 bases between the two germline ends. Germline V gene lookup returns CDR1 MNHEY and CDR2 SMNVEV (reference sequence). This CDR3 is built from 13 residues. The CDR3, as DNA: TGTGCCAGCAGTTTTCGTCTCCCGGGTGGCTACACCTTC. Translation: CASSFRLPGGYTF.

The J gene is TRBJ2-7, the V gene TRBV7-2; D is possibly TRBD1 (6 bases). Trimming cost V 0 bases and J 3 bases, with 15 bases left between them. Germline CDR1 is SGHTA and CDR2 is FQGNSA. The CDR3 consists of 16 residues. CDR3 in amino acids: CASSLAVTGIGYEQYF. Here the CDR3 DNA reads TGTGCCAGCAGCTTAGCGGTTACAGGGATTGGCTACGAGCAGTACTTC.

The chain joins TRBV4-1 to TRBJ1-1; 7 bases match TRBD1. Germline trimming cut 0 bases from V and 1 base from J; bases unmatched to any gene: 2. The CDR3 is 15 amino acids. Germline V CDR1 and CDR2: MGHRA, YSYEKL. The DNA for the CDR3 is TGCGCCAGCAGCCAAGAGTGGACAGGGAACACTGAAGCTTTCTTT. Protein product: CASSQEWTGNTEAFF.

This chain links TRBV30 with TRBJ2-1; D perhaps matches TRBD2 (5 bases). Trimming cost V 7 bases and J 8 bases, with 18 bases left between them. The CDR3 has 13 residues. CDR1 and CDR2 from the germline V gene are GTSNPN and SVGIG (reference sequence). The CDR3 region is CASSPYEGYEQFF. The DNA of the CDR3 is TGTGCCTCTAGTCCTTACGAGGGATATGAGCAGTTCTTC.

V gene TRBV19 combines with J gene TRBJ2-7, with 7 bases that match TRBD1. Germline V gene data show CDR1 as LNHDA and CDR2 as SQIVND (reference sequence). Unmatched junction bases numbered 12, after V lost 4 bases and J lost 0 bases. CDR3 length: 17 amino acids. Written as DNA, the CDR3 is TGTGCCAGTAGTACGAAGCCTGGACAGGCTAGCTCCTACGAGCAGTACTTC. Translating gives CASSTKPGQASSYEQYF.

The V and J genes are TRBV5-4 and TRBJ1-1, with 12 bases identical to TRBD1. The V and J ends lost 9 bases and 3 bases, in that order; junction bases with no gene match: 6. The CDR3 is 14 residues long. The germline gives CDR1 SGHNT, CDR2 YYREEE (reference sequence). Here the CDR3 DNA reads TGTGCCACCGGGACAGGGGGCTCTTACACTGAAGCTTTCTTT. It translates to CATGTGGSYTEAFF.

Here the CDR3 DNA reads TGTGCCAGCAGCGTAGGCGGGGGGGCCCATGAGCAGTTCTTC. Translated, it gives CASSVGGGAHEQFF. The V gene is TRBV7-3, the J gene TRBJ2-1; 9 nucleotides match TRBD2. Germline V gene sequence: CDR1 SGHTA, CDR2 FQGTGA. Trimming at V came to 5 bases and at J to 8 bases, leaving 7 bases not matched to a gene. The CDR3 is made up of 14 amino acids.

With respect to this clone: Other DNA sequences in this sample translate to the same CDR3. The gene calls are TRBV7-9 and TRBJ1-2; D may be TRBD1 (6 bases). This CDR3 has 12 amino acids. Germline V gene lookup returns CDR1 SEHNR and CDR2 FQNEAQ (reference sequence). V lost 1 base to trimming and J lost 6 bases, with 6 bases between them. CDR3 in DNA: TGTGCCAGCAGCTTAGGGACAGATGGCTACACCTTC. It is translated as CASSLGTDGYTF.